These 23 T cell receptor beta chains were all obtained from the same sample, sequenced in a study of PD-1 blockade in classical Hodgkin lymphoma. Time point reported: cycle 4 day 1 (C4D1), after more than five weeks of nivolumab. All trial patients relapsed after autologous stem cell transplantation. Thawed PBMCs were the source of CD8+ T cells, obtained through magnetic negative selection. Data came from immunoSEQ multiplex PCR; TCRdb stores just in-frame clones and leaves some out. The sample lists 3,200 or so clones; 75% to 90% were seen once. The source was CD8+ T cells from blood, collected before the fourth cycle of nivolumab. The receptors were sampled from a human donor with classical Hodgkin lymphoma.

The chain uses TRBV10-2 and TRBJ1-2, with D possibly TRBD1 on 6 matching bases. There are 13 residues in the CDR3. Per the germline V gene, CDR1 is WSHSY and CDR2 is SAAADI. With 6 bases removed from V and 3 bases from J, the gap between germline ends came to 11 bases. The CDR3 sequence: CASRQGFYYGYTF. In DNA, the CDR3 is TGCGCCAGCAGACAGGGTTTTTACTATGGCTACACCTTC.

This clone showed up just a few times. The genes are TRBV2 and TRBJ1-2, with D hard to call. The ends were cut back, 0 bases at V and 0 bases at J, with 8 bases in the middle. Germline V CDR1 and CDR2: SNHLY, FYNNEI. This CDR3 contains 15 residues. The CDR3 DNA reads as TGTGCCAGCAGTGAAGCCACCGCCACTAACTATGGCTACACCTTC. Translating it yields CASSEATATNYGYTF.

The chain links TRBV7-6 to TRBJ1-1; D uncertain. The CDR3 length is 13 residues. V was shortened by 5 bases and J by 4 bases, with 11 bases between the two germline ends. Germline V lookup: CDR1 SGHVS, CDR2 FNYEAQ. The CDR3 region has the DNA TGTGCCAGCAGCCGACGTAAGACCACTGAAGCTTTCTTT. Encoded protein: CASSRRKTTEAFF.

This chain uses TRBV28 with TRBJ2-3; the match to TRBD2 covers 12 bases. V trimming: 3 bases; J trimming: 2 bases; junction bases outside the gene matches: 6. CDR3 length: 17 amino acids. Germline CDR1 MDHEN, CDR2 SYDVKM. The CDR3 DNA reads TGTGCCAGCAGTTTCGTGACTAGCGGGGGTACCACAGATACGCAGTATTTT. The encoded protein is CASSFVTSGGTTDTQYF. The full variable domain, with the rest looked up from reference TRBV28 and TRBJ2-3, is DVKVTQSSRYLVKRTGEKVFLECVQDMDHENMFWYRQDPGLGLRLIYFSYDVKMKEKGDIPEGYSVSREKKERFSLILESASTNQTSMYLCASSFVTSGGTTDTQYFGPGTRLTVL.

The chain employs TRBV5-1 and TRBJ2-3; 11 bases match TRBD2. Germline CDR1 reads SGHRS; CDR2 reads YFSETQ. The CDR3 is 15 residues long. After removal of 3 bases from V and 2 bases from J, the junction contained 2 bases not matched to a gene. Here the CDR3 DNA reads TGCGCCAGCAGCTGGACTAGCGGGTCCACAGATACGCAGTATTTT. This encodes CASSWTSGSTDTQYF. Supplemented by reference TRBV5-1 and TRBJ2-3, the full variable domain reads KAGVTQTPRYLIKTRGQQVTLSCSPISGHRSVSWYQQTPGQGLQFLFEYFSETQRNKGNFPGRFSGRQFSNSRSEMNVSTLELGDSALYLCASSWTSGSTDTQYFGPGTRLTVL.

CDR3 nucleotides: TGCGCCAGCAGCCTCGATTCGGGGTTGGGTCAGCCCCAGCATTTT. Translated, it gives CASSLDSGLGQPQHF. V is TRBV4-3 and J is TRBJ1-5; no clear D. CDR3 length: 15 amino acids. Trimming removed 4 bases at V and 6 bases at J, with 16 bases between. The germline V gene encodes CDR1 LGHNA and CDR2 YSLEER.

The rearrangement uses TRBV19 and TRBJ2-1, with D unclear. CDR1 is LNHDA, CDR2 SQIVND, per germline (reference sequence). The CDR3 contains 12 residues. The germline V and J ends were trimmed by 10 bases and 4 bases, with 11 bases remaining between them. The CDR3 loop reads CATQDGYNEQFF. Here the CDR3 DNA reads TGTGCCACCCAGGACGGATACAATGAGCAGTTCTTC.

The chain recombines TRBV7-3 with TRBJ2-2; D is undetermined. CDR1 is SGHTA and CDR2 is FQGTGA in the germline V gene. V lost 5 bases to trimming and J lost 4 bases, with 5 bases between them. The CDR3 has 12 residues. CDR3 bases: TGTGCCAGCAGCCGTCCCACCGGGGAGCTGTTTTTT. It encodes CASSRPTGELFF.

V is TRBV6-6 and J is TRBJ1-5; D is uncertain. This CDR3 spans 13 amino acids. The V gene's germline CDR1 is MNHNY and CDR2 SVGAGI (reference sequence). V lost 8 bases to trimming and J lost 0 bases, with 8 bases between them. This chain's CDR3 is CASWRHSNQPQHF. The CDR3 coding sequence is TGTGCCAGCTGGCGACATAGCAATCAGCCCCAGCATTTT.

V is TRBV6-1 and J is TRBJ2-7; tentatively, D is TRBD2 (7 bases). V gave up 4 bases and J gave up 5 bases, with 24 bases separating them. The germline gives CDR1 MNHNS, CDR2 SASEGT. The CDR3 loop spans 17 amino acids. CDR3: CASSGGGLGEGGDEQYF. CDR3 nucleotide sequence: TGTGCCAGCAGTGGAGGGGGTTTGGGGGAGGGCGGCGACGAGCAGTACTTC.

The V and J genes are TRBV29-1 and TRBJ2-1, with 8 positions matching TRBD2. Per the germline V gene, CDR1 is SQVTM and CDR2 is ANQGSEA. The junction had 5 bases not matched to a gene; V was cut back by 2 bases and J by 5 bases. The CDR3 totals 14 residues. The CDR3 bases are TGCAGCGTTGAATTGGGACTAGACCACAATGAGCAGTTCTTC. Protein: CSVELGLDHNEQFF.

V and J are TRBV27 and TRBJ1-5; tentatively, D is TRBD1 (5 bases). The CDR3 length is 16 residues. Between the trimmed V and J ends, which lost 5 bases and 7 bases, there was a span of 21 bases. Germline CDR1 MNHEY, CDR2 SMNVEV (reference sequence). CDR3 sequence: CASSPSGTVAVQPQHF. CDR3 bases: TGTGCCAGCAGTCCCTCCGGGACGGTCGCGGTACAGCCCCAGCATTTT.

The J gene is TRBJ2-7, the V gene TRBV5-8, with D perhaps assigned TRBD1 or TRBD2 (5 bases each). Germline lookup yields CDR1 SGHTS and CDR2 YDEGEE. V lost 1 base and J lost 3, with 11 bases in between. The CDR3 has 14 residues. The CDR3, as DNA: TGTGCCAGCAGCTTGCCCAGGGAGTACTACGAGCAGTACTTC. Its translation is CASSLPREYYEQYF. Looking up the rest from reference TRBV5-8 and TRBJ2-7 gives the full variable domain: EAGVTQSPTHLIKTRGQQATLRCSPISGHTSVYWYQQALGLGLQFLLWYDEGEERNRGNFPPRFSGRQFPNYSSELNVNALELEDSALYLCASSLPREYYEQYFGPGTRLTVT.

This sequence joins TRBV5-6 and TRBJ2-7, with a tentative D call TRBD2 (5 bases). Trimming cost V 1 base and J 2 bases, with 7 bases left between them. Looked up from germline, CDR1 is SGHDT and CDR2 is YYEEEE. This CDR3 has 13 residues. The CDR3 loop is CASSLQRAYEQYF. In nucleotides, the CDR3 is TGTGCCAGCAGCTTGCAGAGGGCCTACGAGCAGTACTTC.

The chain joins TRBV11-2 to TRBJ2-1; no definite D call. Trimming pared 0 bases from V and 0 bases from J, leaving 9 bases between. CDR1 SGHAT and CDR2 FQNNGV come from the germline V gene. The CDR3 extends over 16 amino acids. The CDR3 nucleotides read TGTGCCAGCAGCTTAGAGCACTCACCCTCCTACAATGAGCAGTTCTTC. This gives the protein CASSLEHSPSYNEQFF.

The chain employs TRBV28 and TRBJ2-7, with D perhaps matching TRBD2 (5 bases). Germline V gene lookup returns CDR1 MDHEN and CDR2 SYDVKM. The CDR3 length is 15 residues. V was pared by 3 bases and J by 3 bases, with 15 bases between. DNA of the CDR3: TGTGCCAGCAGTTTTTCGGGCCCAACTAGCTACGAGCAGTACTTC. This codes for CASSFSGPTSYEQYF.

This chain links TRBV4-1 with TRBJ1-3; 11 bases fit TRBD1. Germline CDR1 is MGHRA and CDR2 is YSYEKL. There are 18 residues in the CDR3. Unmatched junction bases numbered 8, after V lost 1 base and J lost 3 bases. CDR3 amino acids: CASSQGVGQGALGNTIYF. CDR3 in DNA: TGCGCCAGCAGCCAAGGGGTAGGACAGGGGGCGCTTGGAAACACCATATATTTT.

Notes on this clone: One junction end disagrees with the germline gene, perhaps due to a read error. The genes are TRBV7-9 and TRBJ1-1; a possible D gene is TRBD1 (5 bases). The germline V gene has CDR1 SEHNR and CDR2 FQNEAQ (reference sequence). This CDR3 is built from 15 residues. CDR3 protein: CSGKGHPETHTEAFF. The DNA of the CDR3 is TGCTCCGGAAAGGGGCACCCGGAGACCCACACTGAAGCTTTCTTT. The variable domain in full, with the rest retrieved from reference TRBV7-9 and TRBJ1-1, is DTGVSQNPRHKITKRGQNVTFRCDPISEHNRLYWYRQTLGQGPEFLTYFQNEAQLEKSRLLSDRFSAERPKGSFSTLEIQRTEQGDSAMYLCSGKGHPETHTEAFFGQGTRLTVV.

The rearrangement links TRBV27 to TRBJ2-3; 11 nucleotides line up with TRBD2. Trimming cost V 6 bases and J 1 base; bases outside gene matches: 0. CDR1 and CDR2 from the germline V gene are MNHEY and SMNVEV (reference sequence). The CDR3 loop spans 14 amino acids. The CDR3 DNA reads TGTGCCAGCAGACTAGCGGGGGGCACAGATACGCAGTATTTT. This sequence encodes CASRLAGGTDTQYF.

V usage is TRBV13 and J usage is TRBJ2-5, with TRBD1 matching 10 bases. V lost 5 bases and J lost 4; bases outside the gene matches: 10. The germline V gene encodes CDR1 PRHDT and CDR2 FYEKMQ (reference sequence). The CDR3 covers 16 residues. CDR3 sequence: CASSPRTGGFRETQYF. CDR3 nucleotides: TGTGCCAGCAGCCCTAGGACAGGGGGATTTAGAGAGACCCAGTACTTC.

This chain uses TRBV19 with TRBJ2-3; 8 nucleotides align to TRBD2. There are 15 residues in the CDR3. V was clipped by 6 bases and J by 4 bases; unmatched bases: 9. Looked up from germline, CDR1 is LNHDA and CDR2 is SQIVND (reference sequence). The CDR3 coding sequence is TGTGCCAGTAGCCTCCGGCGGGAGGTTGCAGATACGCAGTATTTT. It specifies CASSLRREVADTQYF.

This chain links TRBV27 with TRBJ1-4; 7 bases match TRBD1. The CDR3 has 16 amino acids. Looked up from germline, CDR1 is MNHEY and CDR2 is SMNVEV (reference sequence). J gave up 4 bases and V 5 bases, and 10 bases lay outside the gene matches. This CDR3 reads CASSGYTGAFNEKLFF. In nucleotides, the CDR3 is TGTGCCAGCAGTGGATACACAGGGGCGTTTAATGAAAAACTGTTTTTT.

This clone appeared a single time. The chain combines TRBV25-1 with TRBJ2-7, with unresolved D. Trimming removed 1 base at V and 2 bases at J, with 9 bases between. The CDR3 is 14 amino acids. From germline, CDR1 is MGHDK and CDR2 SYGVNS. CDR3 region: CASSELGTAYEQYF. The CDR3 DNA is TGTGCCAGCAGTGAATTAGGAACAGCCTACGAGCAGTACTTC.